This T cell receptor beta chain comes out of a study of cytomegalovirus exposure and HLA in healthy donors. The donors (healthy individuals) were bone marrow donors. Vbeta (60) and Jbeta (13) primers were used in the PCR. The repertoire was sequenced with immunoSEQ multiplex PCR; TCRdb's copy has only in-frame clones and lacks some. The sample comprises approximately 150,000 clones, approximately 80% of which are singletons, and 13% to 15% rests with the top ten. The clonotype comes from a woman between 35 and 50 years old in good health and CMV-seronegative. Material for sequencing was PBMCs.

The CDR3 region has the DNA TGTGCCAGCAGCCCCCAAGAACAGCTCTACGAGCAGTACTTC. It specifies CASSPQEQLYEQYF. This chain connects TRBV7-6 to TRBJ2-7; unclear D gene. The V gene's germline CDR1 is SGHVS and CDR2 FNYEAQ. This CDR3 region has 14 residues. The ends were cut back, 5 bases at V and 3 bases at J, with 14 bases in the middle.